Here is one T cell receptor beta chain with its context. The sample is drawn from a study of T cell changes during pregnancy in multiple sclerosis. Some clones are missing from TCRdb's copy, which holds only in-frame ones; the method was immunoSEQ multiplex PCR. The sample holds around 77,000 clones, roughly 91% seen once. V dropped 3 bases and J dropped 3 bases, with 15 bases sitting between them. The CDR3 loop spans 15 amino acids. Germline V lookup: CDR1 GTSNPN, CDR2 SVGIG (reference sequence). The rearrangement uses TRBV30 and TRBJ1-5; D unresolved. The specimen comprised peripheral blood, sampled in the third trimester of pregnancy. The sequence came from a female donor in good health, enrolled as a control in a pregnancy study. In DNA, the CDR3 is TGTGCCTGGAGCCCCCTACTTGATCCCAATCAGCCCCAGCATTTT. It is translated as CAWSPLLDPNQPQHF.